The source of this T cell receptor beta chain is a study of T cells in localized non-small cell lung cancer. CDR3 size: 15 residues. CDR1 is LNHDA and CDR2 is SQIVND in the germline V gene (reference sequence). Trimming removed 3 bases from V and 2 bases from J, with 8 bases in between. Measured with immunoSEQ multiplex PCR; TCRdb has only the in-frame clones, and not every one. The sample contains several thousand clones, around 25% of which appear only once. The gene calls are TRBV19 and TRBJ2-6; D not resolved. This TCR derives from a woman aged 35 to 70 with stage I lung adenocarcinoma. The sequencing used lung tumor tissue, collected before any cancer treatment. CDR3 coding DNA: TGTGCCAGTAGTATTGCCGATGCTGGGGCCAACGTCCTGACTTTC. Translation gives CASSIADAGANVLTF.